These T cell receptor beta chains were read from a single sample in a study of graft-versus-host responses after intestinal transplantation. Only in-frame clones appear in the TCRdb table, and some are missing; sequencing was by immunoSEQ multiplex PCR. The sample holds roughly 3,500 clones, 75% to 85% seen once. The starting material was ileum tissue, obtained around 17 and 22 days after intestinal transplantation. All receptors derive from a human patient who received an intestinal transplant, so some T cells may come from the graft donor. Both conserved end residues are part of each CDR3. The D gene is left open where the match is weak.

d_gene,v_gene,CDR3aa
TRBD2,TRBV28,CASSSYVGGGEGETQYF
TRBD2,TRBV7-9,CASSLGGLAGPYNEQFF
.,TRBV7-9,CASSGDMAGELFF
TRBD2,TRBV5-3,CARSPLAGDWQETQYF
.,TRBV5-1,CASSGGVRGSGELFF
.,TRBV27,CASSLQGSYEQYF
.,TRBV12-5,CASGLTGRSSYEQYF
TRBD2,TRBV11-2,CASSSLSSSGGPGEQFF
TRBD1,TRBV30,CAWSERQGRNEKLFF
.,TRBV9,CASSPSYSDTQYF
.,TRBV5-1,CASSLESGIGANVLTF
TRBD2,TRBV7-9,CASSSLSGGDIDEQFF
.,TRBV19,CASSRAGFQETQYF
.,TRBV25-1,CASSEYAGQGEQFF
.,TRBV6-5,CASSATRDTGELFF
TRBD2,TRBV19,CASRERGSSYEQYF
TRBD1,TRBV7-9,CASSLVAPGTGSTDTQYF
.,TRBV7-8,CASSPSDATNEKLFF
.,TRBV2,CASKRYGLVGNTEAFF
TRBD1,TRBV6-5,CASSYTGGTYGYTF
.,TRBV7-8,CASSVVDSSNQPQHF
.,TRBV7-2,CASSLGGIVREKLFF